This T cell receptor (beta chain) emerged from a study of T cell repertoires in cytomegalovirus infection. Study-wide background: HLA-B-restricted CMV epitopes that are well studied, plus recently identified HLA-C-restricted ones, were used by the study. Through public TCR beta signatures, both CMV infection and matching HLA type were indicated.

Findings of the study overall: Within the response measured ex vivo, HLA-C-restricted CMV-specific TCR beta clonotypes were dominant.

Using its own MiXCR run on the reads, TCRdb lists one record per CDR3 protein. The sample carries a few hundred thousand distinct CDR3 sequences, roughly 43% recorded once. This clonotype was observed a handful of times. The antigen is not known. The sample consisted of cultured PBMCs, taken from culture after CMV antigen stimulation. This clonotype was sampled from a human donor in good health (CMV status not recorded). Some clones in this sample may be carry-over from other donors' samples.

CDR3: CASSFGTGGSSPLHF. CDR3 in DNA: TGTGCCAGCAGCTTTGGGACAGGGGGCTCTTCACCCCTCCACTTT. The J gene is TRBJ1-6, the V gene TRBV7-8, with TRBD1 identical over 12 bases. The V gene end was trimmed by 3 bases and the J gene end by 9 bases; junction bases not matched to a gene: 3. The CDR3 runs to 15 residues. Germline values: CDR1 SGHVS, CDR2 FQNEAQ. Complete variable domain (other parts from reference TRBV7-8 and TRBJ1-6): GAGVSQSPRYKVAKRGQDVALRCDPISGHVSLFWYQQALGQGPEFLTYFQNEAQLDKSGLPSDRFFAERPEGSVSTLKIQRTQQEDSAVYLCASSFGTGGSSPLHFGNGTRLTVT.